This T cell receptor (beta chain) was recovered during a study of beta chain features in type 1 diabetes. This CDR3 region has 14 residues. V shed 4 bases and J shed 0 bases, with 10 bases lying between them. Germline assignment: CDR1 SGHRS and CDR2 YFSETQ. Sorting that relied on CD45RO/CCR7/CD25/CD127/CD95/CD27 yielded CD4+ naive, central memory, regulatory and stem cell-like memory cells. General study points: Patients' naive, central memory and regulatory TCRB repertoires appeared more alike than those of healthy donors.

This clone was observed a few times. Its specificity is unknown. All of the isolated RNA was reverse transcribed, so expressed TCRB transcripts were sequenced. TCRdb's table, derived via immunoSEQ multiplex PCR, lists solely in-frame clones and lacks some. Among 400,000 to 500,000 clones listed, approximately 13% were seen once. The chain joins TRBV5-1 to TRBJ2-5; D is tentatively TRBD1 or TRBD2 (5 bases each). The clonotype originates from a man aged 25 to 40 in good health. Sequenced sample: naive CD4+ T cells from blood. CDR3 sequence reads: CASSLWGNQETQYF. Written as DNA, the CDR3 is TGCGCCAGCAGCCTCTGGGGGAACCAAGAGACCCAGTACTTC.